The T cell receptor beta chain described here comes from a study of T cells in Graves' hyperthyroidism and ophthalmopathy. Study results and limitations: A median around 6.4 months before onset, the model predicted ophthalmopathy. From stable hyperthyroidism, ophthalmopathy was set apart by a 13 V-J model. In blood, most of the thyroid clonotypes expanded above 0.001 were also present.

Regions amplified from RNA transcripts were the TCR beta CDR3 regions. Carried out on the TCR CDR3, a first-round RT-PCR used the HTBI primer set. TCRdb called the multiplex PCR reads again in MiXCR, with one record for every CDR3 protein. The top ten hold around 17% of the sample, which has roughly 500,000 distinct CDR3 sequences, under 60% seen once. Orbital computed tomography, thyroid ultrasound, serum thyroxine and TRAb, and clinical symptoms together informed the diagnoses. With V trimmed by 9 bases and J by 5 bases, 3 bases remained unmatched. The CDR3 loop spans 11 amino acids. CDR1 MNHEY and CDR2 SVGEGT come from the germline V gene. This clonotype was seen ten or more times. Antigen unknown.

The chain has TRBV6-2 or TRBV6-3 and TRBJ2-7; TRBD1 aligns across 8 bases. What was sequenced was peripheral blood or thyroid tissue (not recorded which). The clonotype comes from an adult woman with Graves' disease, either hyperthyroidism or ophthalmopathy (not recorded which). Here the CDR3 DNA reads TGTGCCAGTGGGACAGGCCACGAGCAGTACTTC. Its protein product is CASGTGHEQYF.